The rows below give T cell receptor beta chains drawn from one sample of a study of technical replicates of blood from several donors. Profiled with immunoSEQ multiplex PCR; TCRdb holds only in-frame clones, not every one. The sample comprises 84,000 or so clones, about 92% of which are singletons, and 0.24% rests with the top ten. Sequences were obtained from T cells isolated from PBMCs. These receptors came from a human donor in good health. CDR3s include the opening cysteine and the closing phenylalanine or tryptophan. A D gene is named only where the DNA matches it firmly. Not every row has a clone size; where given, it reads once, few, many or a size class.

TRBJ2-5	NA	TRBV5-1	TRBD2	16	TGCGCCAGCAGCTTGACCGCGGTAGCGGGAGAGGAGACCCAGTACTTC	CASSLTAVAGEETQYF
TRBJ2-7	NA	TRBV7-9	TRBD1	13	TGTGCCAGCAGCTTTACAGGGGTCCACGAGCAGTACTTC	CASSFTGVHEQYF
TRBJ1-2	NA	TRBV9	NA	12	TGTGCCAGCAGTCCTCAGGGTTTAGGCTACACCTTC	CASSPQGLGYTF
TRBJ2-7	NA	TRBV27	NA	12	TGTGCCAGCAGTTCCAGGGTCGGCGAGCAGTACTTC	CASSSRVGEQYF
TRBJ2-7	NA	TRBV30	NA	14	TGTGCCTCACGGACCGGGACTCTTTCGTACGAGCAGTACTTC	CASRTGTLSYEQYF
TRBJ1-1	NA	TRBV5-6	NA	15	TGTGCCAGCAGCTCAGGATGGCGACAGAGGACTGAAGCTTTCTTT	CASSSGWRQRTEAFF
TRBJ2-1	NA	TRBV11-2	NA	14	TGTGCCAGCAGCTTTGGAACAGGTAACAATGAGCAGTTCTTC	CASSFGTGNNEQFF
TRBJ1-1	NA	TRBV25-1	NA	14	TGTGCCAGCAGTGAACAGGGAGGCGGCACTGAAGCTTTCTTT	CASSEQGGGTEAFF
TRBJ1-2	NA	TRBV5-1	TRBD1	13	TGCGCCAGCAGCATCGGGACAGACTATGGCTACACCTTC	CASSIGTDYGYTF
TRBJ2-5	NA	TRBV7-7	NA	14	TGTGCTAGCAGCTTAGGTCCCAGCCAAGAGACCCAGTACTTC	CASSLGPSQETQYF
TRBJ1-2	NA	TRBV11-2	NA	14	TGTGCCAGCAGCTTAGTTCGGACAGCGTATGGCTACACCTTC	CASSLVRTAYGYTF
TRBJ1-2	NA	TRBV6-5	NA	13	TGTGCCAGCAGAACAGACAGGCGCTATGGCTACACCTTC	CASRTDRRYGYTF
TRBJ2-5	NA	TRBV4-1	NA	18	TGCGCCAGCAGCCTGGGCACGGGTGGAGGGTGGGCCTTAGAGACCCAGTACTTC	CASSLGTGGGWALETQYF
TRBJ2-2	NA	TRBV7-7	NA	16	TGTGCCAGCAGCCTGATGAGTAGGGGTAACACCGGGGAGCTGTTTTTT	CASSLMSRGNTGELFF
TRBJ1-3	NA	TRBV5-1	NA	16	TGCGCCAGCAGCTTCTTCGGAGCCCCGACGAAAGACACCATATATTTT	CASSFFGAPTKDTIYF
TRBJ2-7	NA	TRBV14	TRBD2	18	TGTGCCAGCAGCCCTAGGACCAGCGGGAGGCCTATTGTCTACGAGCAGTACTTC	CASSPRTSGRPIVYEQYF
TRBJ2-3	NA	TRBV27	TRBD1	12	TGTGCCAGCCGGACAGGGGTCCATACGCAGTATTTT	CASRTGVHTQYF
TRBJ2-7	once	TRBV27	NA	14	TGTGCCAGCAGTCGATTACGGAGCTCCTACGAGCAGTACTTC	CASSRLRSSYEQYF
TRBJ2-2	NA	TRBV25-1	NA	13	TGTGCCAGCAAATACAGGGACACCGGGGAGCTGTTTTTT	CASKYRDTGELFF
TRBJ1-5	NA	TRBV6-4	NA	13	TGTGCCAGCAGTGACAGCAGGCATCAGCCCCAGCATTTT	CASSDSRHQPQHF
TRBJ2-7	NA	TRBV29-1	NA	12	TGCAGCGTTGAAGAGGGGGCCCGCGAGCAGTACTTC	CSVEEGAREQYF
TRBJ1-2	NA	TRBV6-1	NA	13	TGTGCCAGCAGTGAAGCGTCAGTCTATGGCTACACCTTC	CASSEASVYGYTF
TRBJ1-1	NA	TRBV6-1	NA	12	TGTGCCAGCAGTGAAAACAGATACGAAGCTTTCTTT	CASSENRYEAFF
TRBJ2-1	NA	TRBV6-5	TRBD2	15	TGTGCCAGCAGTTCGGGGACTAGGCTCTACAATGAGCAGTTCTTC	CASSSGTRLYNEQFF
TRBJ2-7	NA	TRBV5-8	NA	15	TGTGCCAGCGGCCTAGACGCTAGAACCTCCTACGAGCAGTACTTC	CASGLDARTSYEQYF
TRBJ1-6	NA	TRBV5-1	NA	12	TGCGCCAGCAGCTTGGCGTCTTCACCCCTCCACTTT	CASSLASSPLHF
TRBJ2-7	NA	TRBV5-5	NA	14	TGTGCCAGCAGAAGGGGGGGAAGCTCCTACGAGCAGTACTTC	CASRRGGSSYEQYF
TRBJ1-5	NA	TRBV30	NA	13	TGTGCCTGGAGCCTAGAGGCCAATCAGCCCCAGCATTTT	CAWSLEANQPQHF
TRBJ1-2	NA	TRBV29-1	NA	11	TGCAGCGTTTCGGGGGGCGATGGCTACACCTTC	CSVSGGDGYTF
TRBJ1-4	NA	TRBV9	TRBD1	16	TGTGCCAGCAGCGTGACAGGGGGCACCACTAATGAAAAACTGTTTTTT	CASSVTGGTTNEKLFF
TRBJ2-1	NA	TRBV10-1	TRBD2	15	TGCGCCAGCAGTGAGTCTATAGCGGGAGCGGTGGAGCAGTTCTTC	CASSESIAGAVEQFF
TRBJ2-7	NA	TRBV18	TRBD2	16	TGTGCCAGCTCACCAGCACTAGCGGGAGGGCCGGGAGAGCAGTACTTC	CASSPALAGGPGEQYF
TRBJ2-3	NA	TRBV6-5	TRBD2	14	TGTGCCAGCAGGAAAAGCGGGGATCCAGATACGCAGTATTTT	CASRKSGDPDTQYF
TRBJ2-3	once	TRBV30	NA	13	TGTGCCTGGAGTCGGGGACTCACAGATACGCAGTATTTT	CAWSRGLTDTQYF
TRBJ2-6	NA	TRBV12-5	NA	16	TGTGCTAGTGGTTTGGTACTAAGTGCTGGGGCCAACGTCCTGACTTTC	CASGLVLSAGANVLTF
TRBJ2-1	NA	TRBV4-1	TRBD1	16	TGCGCCAGCAGCCAAGATGGGGACAGACTATACAATGAGCAGTTCTTC	CASSQDGDRLYNEQFF
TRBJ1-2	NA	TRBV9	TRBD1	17	TGTGCCAGCAGCGCTTTTATGACAGGGTCTGGGTACTATGGCTACACCTTC	CASSAFMTGSGYYGYTF
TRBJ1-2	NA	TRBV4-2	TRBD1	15	TGTGCCAGCAGCGAAGGGACAGCCGATAACTATGGCTACACCTTC	CASSEGTADNYGYTF
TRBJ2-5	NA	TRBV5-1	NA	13	TGCGCCAGCAGCCTCGACATAAGAGAGACCCAGTACTTC	CASSLDIRETQYF
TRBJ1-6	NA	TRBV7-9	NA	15	TGTGCCAGCAGCCTTGTAGGGGGAGAAGCTTCACCCCTCCACTTT	CASSLVGGEASPLHF
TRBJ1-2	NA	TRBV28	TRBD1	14	TGTGCCAGCAGTTTCCCGGACAGGGCCTATGGCTACACCTTC	CASSFPDRAYGYTF
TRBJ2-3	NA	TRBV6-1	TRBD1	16	TGTGCCAGCAGTGAAGCGGGGGGACAGGCCGCAGATACGCAGTATTTT	CASSEAGGQAADTQYF
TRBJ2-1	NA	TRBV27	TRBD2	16	TGTGCCAGCAGTTTAGAATGGCTAGCGGGAGAGAATGAGCAGTTCTTC	CASSLEWLAGENEQFF
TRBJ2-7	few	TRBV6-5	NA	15	TGTGCCAGCAGTTACTCCCCAGGGAGGTCCTACGAGCAGTACTTC	CASSYSPGRSYEQYF
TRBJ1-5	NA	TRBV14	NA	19	TGTGCCAGCAGCCAAGGCCCCAGGGAACAGGGTCAGACTGATCAGCCCCAGCATTTT	CASSQGPREQGQTDQPQHF
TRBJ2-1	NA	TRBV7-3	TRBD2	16	TGTGCCAGCAGCCGAGTAGGGACTAGCGGGGGGAATGAGCAGTTCTTC	CASSRVGTSGGNEQFF
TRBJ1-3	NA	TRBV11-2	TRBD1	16	TGTGCCAGCAGCTTCCTTTCGCCGGGACAGGGAAACACCATATATTTT	CASSFLSPGQGNTIYF
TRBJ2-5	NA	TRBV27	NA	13	TGTGCCAGCAGCAACAGGAACCAAGAGACCCAGTACTTC	CASSNRNQETQYF
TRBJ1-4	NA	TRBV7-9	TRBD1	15	TGTGCCAGCAGGCAACAGGGGGCGACTAATGAAAAACTGTTTTTT	CASRQQGATNEKLFF
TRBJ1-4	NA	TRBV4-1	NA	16	TGCGCCAGCAGCCAAGATCCCAGGGGCCTCCTCGAAAAACTGTTTTTT	CASSQDPRGLLEKLFF
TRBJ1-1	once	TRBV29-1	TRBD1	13	TGCAGCGTGGGCGGACAGGGGGTCACTGAAGCTTTCTTT	CSVGGQGVTEAFF
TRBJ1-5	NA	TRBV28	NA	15	TGTGCCAGCAGTCCTCGACAGAAACCCAATCAGCCCCAGCATTTT	CASSPRQKPNQPQHF
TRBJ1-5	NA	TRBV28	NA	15	TGTGCCAGCAGTCTTGGGTCGGGCAGGGTACAGCCCCAGCATTTT	CASSLGSGRVQPQHF
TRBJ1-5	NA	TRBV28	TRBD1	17	TGTGCCAGCAACCCGGACAGGGGGCCCAATAGCAATCAGCCCCAGCATTTT	CASNPDRGPNSNQPQHF
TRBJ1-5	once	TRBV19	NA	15	TGTGCCAGTAGTATAATAATGCAGGGTGGTCAGCCCCAGCATTTT	CASSIIMQGGQPQHF
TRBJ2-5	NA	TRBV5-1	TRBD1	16	TGCGCCAGCAGCCCCCGGGACAGGGGGTACCAAGAGACCCAGTACTTC	CASSPRDRGYQETQYF